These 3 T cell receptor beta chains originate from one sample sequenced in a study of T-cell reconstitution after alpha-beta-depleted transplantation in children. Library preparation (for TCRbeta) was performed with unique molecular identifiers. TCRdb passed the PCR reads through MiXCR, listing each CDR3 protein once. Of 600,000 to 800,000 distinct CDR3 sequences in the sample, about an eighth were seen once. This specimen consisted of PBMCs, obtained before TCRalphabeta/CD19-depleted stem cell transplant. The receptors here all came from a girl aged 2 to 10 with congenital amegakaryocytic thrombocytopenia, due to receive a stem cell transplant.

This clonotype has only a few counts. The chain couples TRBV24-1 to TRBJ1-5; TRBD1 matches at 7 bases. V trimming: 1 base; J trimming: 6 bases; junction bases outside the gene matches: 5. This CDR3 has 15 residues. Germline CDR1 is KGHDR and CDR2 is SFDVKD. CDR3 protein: CATSDFDRVGQPQHF. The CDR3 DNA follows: TGTGCCACCAGTGATTTCGACAGGGTTGGTCAGCCCCAGCATTTT.

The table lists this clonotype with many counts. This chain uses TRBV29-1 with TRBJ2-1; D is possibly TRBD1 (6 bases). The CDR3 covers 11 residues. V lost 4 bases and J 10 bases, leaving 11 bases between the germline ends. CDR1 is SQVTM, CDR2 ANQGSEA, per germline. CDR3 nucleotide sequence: TGCAGCGTTGGACAGGTATACGAGCAGTTCTTC. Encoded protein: CSVGQVYEQFF.

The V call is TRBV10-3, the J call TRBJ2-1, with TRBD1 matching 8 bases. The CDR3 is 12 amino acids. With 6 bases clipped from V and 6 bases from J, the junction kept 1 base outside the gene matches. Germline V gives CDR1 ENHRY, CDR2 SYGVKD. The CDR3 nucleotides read TGTGCCATCAGCGGACAGGGCAATGAGCAGTTCTTC. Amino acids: CAISGQGNEQFF.